This T cell receptor beta chain originates from a study of cytomegalovirus exposure and HLA in healthy donors. Vbeta (60) and Jbeta (13) primers were used in the PCR. TCRdb's copy holds only in-frame clones and misses some; the assay was immunoSEQ multiplex PCR. The sample contains some 140,000 clones, roughly four fifths of which appear only once. Unmatched junction bases numbered 10, after V lost 0 bases and J lost 1 base. The CDR3 contains 18 residues. Germline assignment: CDR1 SNHLY and CDR2 FYNNEI. This clonotype originated in a woman aged 50 to 60 in good health and CMV-seropositive. This chain joins TRBV2 and TRBJ1-2; 8 bases map to TRBD1. Input material: PBMCs. CDR3 residues: CASSEATGGLVVNYGYTF. The CDR3 DNA reads as TGTGCCAGCAGTGAAGCCACAGGGGGATTGGTAGTTAACTATGGCTACACCTTC.